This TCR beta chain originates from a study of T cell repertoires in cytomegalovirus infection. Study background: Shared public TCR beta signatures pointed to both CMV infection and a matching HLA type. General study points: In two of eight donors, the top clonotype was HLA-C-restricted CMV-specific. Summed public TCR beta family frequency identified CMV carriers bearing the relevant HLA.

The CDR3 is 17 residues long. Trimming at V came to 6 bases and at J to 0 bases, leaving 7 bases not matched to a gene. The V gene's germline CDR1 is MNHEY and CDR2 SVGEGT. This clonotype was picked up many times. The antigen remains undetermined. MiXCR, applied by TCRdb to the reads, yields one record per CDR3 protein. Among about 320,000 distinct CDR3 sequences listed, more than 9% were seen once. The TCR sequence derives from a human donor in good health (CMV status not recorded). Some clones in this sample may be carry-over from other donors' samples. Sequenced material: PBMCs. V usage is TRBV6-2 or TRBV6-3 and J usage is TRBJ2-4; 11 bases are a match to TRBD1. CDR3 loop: CASSAPGQGVAKNIQYF. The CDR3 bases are TGTGCCAGCAGCGCCCCGGGACAGGGGGTAGCCAAAAACATTCAGTACTTC.